By its share, the clone carrying this T cell receptor (beta chain) is medium-sized. Its antigen is as yet unknown. Germline V gene lookup returns CDR1 SNHLY and CDR2 FYNNEI. The CDR3 contains 11 residues. Trimming stripped 4 bases from V and 1 base from J, with 2 bases between. The data originate from a study of CD8+CD57+ T cells in acquired aplastic anemia. Across the study: The study obtained an average of roughly 2.9 ug of DNA from sorted CD4+ and CD8+ cells. Findings and limits, study-wide: Patients had under 30 CD8+ CDR3 sequences in common with controls (the shared set).

All patients picked for sequencing had shown, by flow cytometry, an expansion of CD8+CD57+ cells. Blood samples were obtained from patients who had received no prior therapy. For CDR3 and TCR beta VDJ profiling, genomic DNA was the template used. TCRdb reanalysed the reads using MiXCR and keeps one entry per CDR3 protein. The sample gives 55,000 to 60,000 distinct CDR3 sequences, approximately 50% of which show up once; 16% is in the top ten. The chain couples TRBV2 to TRBJ2-7, with unresolved D. Sequenced material: sorted CD4+, CD8+, or CD8+CD57+ T cells (not recorded which) from PBMCs. The clonotype originates from a human donor with aplastic anemia. The CDR3, as DNA: TGTGCCAGCAGTGTATCCTACGAGCAGTACTTC. It yields the protein CASSVSYEQYF.